The clone carrying this T cell receptor beta chain was recorded only once. The antigen is not known. The sample is drawn from a study of shared clonotypes between healthy human individuals. Broader study findings: Blood was the only sampled material, and tissue repertoires likely differ. The naive CD4 repertoires of a handful of donors were compared, and approximately 5.3% of clonotypes were shared.

It was CD45RO-negative cells, positively selected for CCR7, that made up naive CD8 cells, with terminally differentiated effector memory CD45RA+ cells excluded. In replicate PCRs of sorted subsets, roughly 200 ng DNA, about 30,000 T cell genomes, was used. Here immunoSEQ multiplex PCR was the method, and the copy in TCRdb shows in-frame clones only, minus some. There are roughly 550,000 clones in the sample; roughly 95% occur only once, and roughly 0.1% lies in the top ten. This receptor was taken from a woman in her twenties or thirties in good health. Material: naive CD8+ T cells sorted from blood.

In nucleotides, the CDR3 is TGTGCCAGCCGAGACAGGGTCAACACAGATACGCAGTATTTT. The encoded protein is CASRDRVNTDTQYF. The rearrangement joins TRBV19 to TRBJ2-3, with 7 bases identical to TRBD1. This CDR3 has 14 residues. V trimming: 9 bases; J trimming: 2 bases; junction bases outside the gene matches: 8. Germline V gives CDR1 LNHDA, CDR2 SQIVND (reference sequence).